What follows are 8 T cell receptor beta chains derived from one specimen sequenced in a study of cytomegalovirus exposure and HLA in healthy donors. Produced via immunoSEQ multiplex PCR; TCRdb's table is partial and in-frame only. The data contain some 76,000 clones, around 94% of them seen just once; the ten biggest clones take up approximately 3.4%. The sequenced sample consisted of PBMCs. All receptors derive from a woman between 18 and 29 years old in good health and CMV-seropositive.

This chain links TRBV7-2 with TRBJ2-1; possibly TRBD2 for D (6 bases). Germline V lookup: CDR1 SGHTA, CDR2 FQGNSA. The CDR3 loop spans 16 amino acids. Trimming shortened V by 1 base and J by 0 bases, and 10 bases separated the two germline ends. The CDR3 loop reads CASSLGRGSSYNEQFF. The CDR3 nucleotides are TGTGCCAGCAGCTTAGGACGGGGGAGCTCCTACAATGAGCAGTTCTTC. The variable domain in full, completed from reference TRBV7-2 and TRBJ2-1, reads GAGVSQSPSNKVTEKGKDVELRCDPISGHTALYWYRQSLGQGLEFLIYFQGNSAPDKSGLPSDRFSAERTGGSVSTLTIQRTQQEDSAVYLCASSLGRGSSYNEQFFGPGTRLTVL.

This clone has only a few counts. CDR3 in amino acids: CASSLARGTGELFF. The CDR3 DNA reads TGTGCCAGCAGCTTAGCCCGGGGGACCGGGGAGCTGTTTTTT. The chain is built from TRBV11-3 and TRBJ2-2; D might be TRBD2 (6 bases). Germline V gene sequence: CDR1 SGHNT, CDR2 YENEEA. This CDR3 has 14 residues. The V and J ends lost 1 base and 5 bases respectively, with 8 bases between them.

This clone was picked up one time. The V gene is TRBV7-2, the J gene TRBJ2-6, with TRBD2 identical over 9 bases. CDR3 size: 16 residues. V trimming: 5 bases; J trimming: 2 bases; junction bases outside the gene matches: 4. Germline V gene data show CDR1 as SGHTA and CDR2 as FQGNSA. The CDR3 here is CASSPLAGAGANVLTF. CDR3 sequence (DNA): TGTGCCAGCAGCCCTTTAGCGGGAGCTGGGGCCAACGTCCTGACTTTC.

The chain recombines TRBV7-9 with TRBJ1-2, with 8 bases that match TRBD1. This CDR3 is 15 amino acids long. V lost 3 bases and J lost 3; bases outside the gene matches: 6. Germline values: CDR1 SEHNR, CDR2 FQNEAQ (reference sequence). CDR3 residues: CASSFATGDDYGYTF. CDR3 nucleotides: TGTGCCAGCAGCTTTGCGACAGGGGATGACTATGGCTACACCTTC. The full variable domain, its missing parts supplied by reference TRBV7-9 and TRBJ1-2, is DTGVSQNPRHKITKRGQNVTFRCDPISEHNRLYWYRQTLGQGPEFLTYFQNEAQLEKSRLLSDRFSAERPKGSFSTLEIQRTEQGDSAMYLCASSFATGDDYGYTFGSGTRLTVV.

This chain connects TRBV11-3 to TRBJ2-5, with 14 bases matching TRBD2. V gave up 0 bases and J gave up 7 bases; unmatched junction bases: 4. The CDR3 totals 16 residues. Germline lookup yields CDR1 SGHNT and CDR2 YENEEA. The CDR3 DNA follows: TGTGCCAGCAGCTTAGACCCTGGACTAGCGGGAGGGACCCAGTACTTC. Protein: CASSLDPGLAGGTQYF.

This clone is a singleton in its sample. CDR3 in amino acids: CAWSGTGIDTEAFF. Written as DNA, the CDR3 is TGTGCCTGGAGTGGGACAGGTATCGACACTGAAGCTTTCTTT. The rearrangement joins TRBV30 to TRBJ1-1, with 7 positions matching TRBD1. Germline lookup yields CDR1 GTSNPN and CDR2 SVGIG (reference sequence). Losses at the gene ends were 1 base for V and 3 bases for J; bases not matched to a gene: 5. The CDR3 totals 14 residues.

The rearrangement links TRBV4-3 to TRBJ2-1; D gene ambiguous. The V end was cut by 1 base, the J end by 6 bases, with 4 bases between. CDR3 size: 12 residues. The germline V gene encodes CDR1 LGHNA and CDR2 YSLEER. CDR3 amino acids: CASSQGGNEQFF. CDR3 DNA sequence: TGCGCCAGCAGCCAAGGAGGCAATGAGCAGTTCTTC.

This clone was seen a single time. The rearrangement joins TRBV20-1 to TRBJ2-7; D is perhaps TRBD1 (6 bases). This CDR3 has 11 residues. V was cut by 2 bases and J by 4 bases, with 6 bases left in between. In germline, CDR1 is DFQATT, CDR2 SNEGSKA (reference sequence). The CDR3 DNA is TGCAGTGCTAGACAGGGGTACGAGCAGTACTTC. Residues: CSARQGYEQYF.